The 26 T cell receptor beta chains in this list originate from one sample, sequenced in a study of blood T cell repertoires in COVID-19. Sequencing was performed with immunoSEQ multiplex PCR; in TCRdb, only in-frame clones are kept and a portion is missing. The sample contains about 47,000 clones, around 90% of which appear only once. The sequencing input was peripheral blood. The source of these receptors is a man between 65 and 85 years old with active COVID-19.

A few counts support this clone. The chain has TRBV19 and TRBJ1-6; tentative D call: TRBD1 (5 bases). The ends were cut back, 5 bases at V and 7 bases at J, with 12 bases in the middle. The germline V gene has CDR1 LNHDA and CDR2 SQIVND (reference sequence). The CDR3 is 14 amino acids. The CDR3 bases are TGTGCCAGTAGTTACCAGGGCAAGAATTCACCCCTCCACTTT. Amino acid sequence: CASSYQGKNSPLHF.

The chain joins TRBV13 to TRBJ2-2; no clear D gene. The germline gives CDR1 PRHDT, CDR2 FYEKMQ (reference sequence). Trimming pared 5 bases from V and 0 bases from J, leaving 16 bases between. The CDR3 spans 17 residues. The DNA for the CDR3 is TGTGCCAGCAGCCTCCCGGTACAGACCTCGAACACCGGGGAGCTGTTTTTT. Protein product: CASSLPVQTSNTGELFF.

This chain connects TRBV2 to TRBJ2-5; possibly TRBD1 for D (5 bases). V dropped 7 bases and J dropped 7 bases, with 16 bases sitting between them. Germline loops: CDR1 SNHLY, CDR2 FYNNEI. The CDR3 is 13 residues long. The CDR3 loop reads CASNPLGAGTQYF. CDR3 DNA sequence: TGTGCCAGCAACCCCCTAGGGGCAGGGACCCAGTACTTC.

The chain recombines TRBV7-8 with TRBJ2-3; D unclear. V was shortened by 7 bases and J by 1 base, with 24 bases between the two germline ends. The CDR3 length is 18 residues. Germline CDR1 is SGHVS and CDR2 is FQNEAQ. Here the CDR3 DNA reads TGTGCCAGCACGTATAGTAGCCCCGCCTTCGAACGCACAGATACGCAGTATTTT. It encodes CASTYSSPAFERTDTQYF.

The rearrangement uses TRBV13 and TRBJ2-1; TRBD2 might be the D (5 bases). The CDR3 runs to 15 residues. V was shortened by 3 bases and J by 4 bases, with 13 bases between the two germline ends. Germline-derived CDR1 and CDR2 are PRHDT and FYEKMQ (reference sequence). In nucleotides, the CDR3 is TGTGCCAGCAGCTTGGGCCTCGGGAATTACAATGAGCAGTTCTTC. Amino acid sequence: CASSLGLGNYNEQFF.

The chain couples TRBV2 to TRBJ1-6; TRBD1 is a possible D gene (6 bases). CDR1 and CDR2 from the germline V gene are SNHLY and FYNNEI. Deletions cut 5 bases from V and 8 bases from J, with 13 bases between. This CDR3 comprises 14 residues. The CDR3 sequence: CASSSTGRDSPLHF. CDR3 DNA sequence: TGTGCCAGCAGTTCAACAGGGAGAGATTCACCCCTCCACTTT.

The chain employs TRBV11-3 and TRBJ1-2; the D gene is possibly TRBD1 (6 bases). Germline assignment: CDR1 SGHNT and CDR2 YENEEA. Trimming took 1 base from V and 5 from J, leaving 29 bases between them. The CDR3 totals 20 residues. CDR3 sequence: CASSLGPPTGFSLRAYGYTF. CDR3 sequence (DNA): TGTGCCAGCAGCTTAGGCCCCCCCACAGGGTTCAGTCTTCGGGCTTATGGCTACACCTTC.

The V call is TRBV4-1, the J call TRBJ1-2; D possibly corresponds to TRBD1 (6 bases). CDR3 length: 15 residues. V was cut by 0 bases and J by 4 bases, with 12 bases left in between. CDR1 and CDR2 from the germline V gene are MGHRA and YSYEKL. The CDR3 sequence is CASSQDWGGSYGYTF. The CDR3 DNA reads as TGCGCCAGCAGCCAAGATTGGGGGGGCAGCTATGGCTACACCTTC.

The chain couples TRBV30 to TRBJ2-2; TRBD1 agrees at 8 bases. Germline trimming cut 5 bases from V and 5 bases from J; bases unmatched to any gene: 4. The CDR3 has 13 residues. CDR1 GTSNPN and CDR2 SVGIG come from the germline V gene (reference sequence). CDR3 coding DNA: TGTGCCTGGGGGGACAGGAGAACCGGGGAGCTGTTTTTT. Translated, it gives CAWGDRRTGELFF.

The chain recombines TRBV27 with TRBJ1-4, with D perhaps TRBD1 (6 bases). Germline V gives CDR1 MNHEY, CDR2 SMNVEV (reference sequence). The CDR3 consists of 15 residues. Trimming removed 2 bases at V and 8 bases at J, with 15 bases between. Here the CDR3 DNA reads TGTGCCAGCAGTTTAGAGGGCAGGGGATGGGAAAAACTGTTTTTT. Protein product: CASSLEGRGWEKLFF.

This rearrangement joins TRBV19 to TRBJ1-6, with 9 bases lining up with TRBD1. This CDR3 contains 16 residues. Germline V gene sequence: CDR1 LNHDA, CDR2 SQIVND (reference sequence). V lost 5 bases and J lost 4; bases outside the gene matches: 6. CDR3: CASSATGGTYNSPLHF. The CDR3 nucleotides are TGTGCCAGTAGTGCGACAGGGGGAACGTATAATTCACCCCTCCACTTT.

The CDR3 sequence: CASSDRTGLNEKLFF. CDR3 nucleotide sequence: TGTGCCAGCAGCGATCGGACAGGCCTTAATGAAAAACTGTTTTTT. This chain connects TRBV9 to TRBJ1-4; 7 bases fit TRBD1. Germline V gives CDR1 SGDLS, CDR2 YYNGEE. V lost 3 bases, J lost 4 bases, and 6 bases stayed unmatched. This CDR3 has 15 amino acids.

The genes are TRBV28 and TRBJ2-1, with TRBD1 matching 9 bases. V lost 7 bases, J lost 7 bases, and 23 bases stayed unmatched. Per germline, CDR1 MDHEN and CDR2 SYDVKM. This CDR3 is 19 amino acids long. The CDR3 DNA reads as TGTGCCAGCATGTCCGTGGGGTCGGGAACCGGGACAGGGAGGAATGAGCAGTTCTTC. Encoded protein: CASMSVGSGTGTGRNEQFF.

The rearrangement links TRBV4-2 to TRBJ2-1, with D tentatively TRBD1 (5 bases). The germline V and J ends were trimmed by 1 base and 5 bases, with 15 bases remaining between them. Looked up from germline, CDR1 is LGHNA and CDR2 is YNFKEQ. This CDR3 region has 16 residues. CDR3 sequence: CASSQVSSRGNNEQFF. The CDR3 nucleotides are TGTGCCAGCAGCCAAGTGAGCAGTAGGGGCAACAATGAGCAGTTCTTC.

The chain has TRBV5-1 and TRBJ1-1; D not resolved. CDR3 length: 14 amino acids. In germline, CDR1 is SGHRS, CDR2 YFSETQ. V was shortened by 0 bases and J by 0 bases, with 6 bases between the two germline ends. CDR3 loop: CASSLGGVNTEAFF. The CDR3 coding sequence is TGCGCCAGCAGCTTGGGGGGAGTGAACACTGAAGCTTTCTTT.

V and J are TRBV5-1 and TRBJ2-1, with 7 bases fitting TRBD2. Looked up from germline, CDR1 is SGHRS and CDR2 is YFSETQ. CDR3 length: 14 residues. The V gene end was trimmed by 4 bases and the J gene end by 7 bases; junction bases not matched to a gene: 8. The CDR3 DNA sequence: TGCGCCAGCAGCCCGTCTAGCGGAGTAAATGAGCAGTTCTTC. This codes for CASSPSSGVNEQFF.

The chain combines TRBV30 with TRBJ1-1, with 7 bases identical to TRBD1. Germline CDR1 and CDR2: GTSNPN and SVGIG (reference sequence). This CDR3 is built from 14 residues. With 0 bases clipped from V and 1 base from J, the junction kept 2 bases outside the gene matches. CDR3 in DNA: TGTGCCTGGAGTGTAGGGACAGCGAACACTGAAGCTTTCTTT. Its protein is CAWSVGTANTEAFF.

The chain combines TRBV3-1 (or the pseudogene TRBV3-2) with TRBJ2-5; 9 bases match TRBD2. J was trimmed by 3 bases and V by 4 bases; bases with no gene match: 18. Germline V lookup: CDR1 LGHDT, CDR2 YNNKEL (reference sequence). This CDR3 contains 19 residues. Here the CDR3 reads CASSPWTGTSGRQKETQYF. CDR3 DNA: TGTGCCAGCAGCCCATGGACAGGAACTAGCGGGCGACAAAAAGAGACCCAGTACTTC.

The rearrangement joins TRBV11-2 to TRBJ1-1; the D gene is possibly TRBD1 (5 bases). Trimming took off 6 bases at V and 5 bases at J, with 10 bases between the two ends. The CDR3 sequence is 12 residues long. The germline gives CDR1 SGHAT, CDR2 FQNNGV. The chain's CDR3 is CASRIRGTEAFF. The CDR3 region has the DNA TGTGCCAGCAGAATCCGGGGGACTGAAGCTTTCTTT. The full variable domain, its missing parts supplied by reference TRBV11-2 and TRBJ1-1, is EAGVAQSPRYKIIEKRQSVAFWCNPISGHATLYWYQQILGQGPKLLIQFQNNGVVDDSQLPKDRFSAERLKGVDSTLKIQPAKLEDSAVYLCASRIRGTEAFFGQGTRLTVV.

The J gene is TRBJ2-7, the V gene TRBV3-1 (or the pseudogene TRBV3-2); 8 bases map to TRBD1. Germline CDR1 and CDR2: LGHDT and YNNKEL (reference sequence). The CDR3 spans 14 residues. Trimming cost V 1 base and J 1 base; bases outside gene matches: 0. The CDR3 loop reads CASSQGTGSYEQYF. CDR3 in DNA: TGTGCCAGCAGCCAAGGGACAGGGTCCTACGAGCAGTACTTC.

J is TRBJ2-3 and V is TRBV9; D is unclear. In germline, CDR1 is SGDLS, CDR2 YYNGEE. The V and J ends lost 2 bases and 3 bases respectively, with 10 bases between them. CDR3 length equals 14 residues. CDR3 residues: CASSVNAGTDTQYF. DNA of the CDR3: TGTGCCAGCAGCGTTAACGCCGGGACAGATACGCAGTATTTT.

The J gene is TRBJ1-6, the V gene TRBV29-1, with 7 bases lining up with TRBD1. The CDR3 is 14 residues long. J lost 4 bases, V lost 7 bases, and 7 bases had no gene match. The V gene's germline CDR1 is SQVTM and CDR2 ANQGSEA. In DNA, the CDR3 is TGCAGCGCCCGGGAGGGACAGTATAATTCACCCCTCCACTTT. Protein product: CSAREGQYNSPLHF. Full variable domain (remainder filled in from reference TRBV29-1 and TRBJ1-6): SAVISQKPSRDICQRGTSLTIQCQVDSQVTMMFWYRQQPGQSLTLIATANQGSEATYESGFVIDKFPISRPNLTFSTLTVSNMSPEDSSIYLCSAREGQYNSPLHFGNGTRLTVT.

The chain joins TRBV11-2 to TRBJ2-1; D not certain. Germline loops: CDR1 SGHAT, CDR2 FQNNGV. The length of the CDR3 is 13 residues. V gave up 5 bases and J gave up 5 bases, with 10 bases separating them. The CDR3 DNA reads TGTGCCAGCAGCCCGCGTACGAACAATGAGCAGTTCTTC. The encoded protein is CASSPRTNNEQFF.

This chain links TRBV3-1 (or the pseudogene TRBV3-2) with TRBJ2-1; D may be TRBD1 (6 bases). This CDR3 is 16 amino acids long. Germline V gene sequence: CDR1 LGHDT, CDR2 YNNKEL (reference sequence). Trimming took off 4 bases at V and 0 bases at J, with 13 bases between the two ends. CDR3 in amino acids: CASSPRQESSYNEQFF. In DNA, the CDR3 is TGTGCCAGCAGCCCCAGACAGGAGAGCTCCTACAATGAGCAGTTCTTC.

The chain joins TRBV5-4 to TRBJ2-2; D possibly corresponds to TRBD2 (6 bases). The CDR3 extends over 16 amino acids. The V end lost 3 bases, the J end lost 0 bases, and 12 bases lay between the germline ends. Germline V lookup: CDR1 SGHNT, CDR2 YYREEE (reference sequence). CDR3: CASSSLSGANTGELFF. The DNA of the CDR3 is TGTGCCAGCAGCTCCCTTTCGGGGGCGAACACCGGGGAGCTGTTTTTT.

This rearrangement joins TRBV3-1 (or the pseudogene TRBV3-2) to TRBJ1-4; D not resolved. Trimming pared 7 bases from V and 0 bases from J, leaving 9 bases between. This CDR3 is built from 14 residues. Germline values: CDR1 LGHDT, CDR2 YNNKEL (reference sequence). The CDR3 reads CASTPGATNEKLFF. CDR3 nucleotides: TGTGCCAGCACCCCGGGAGCAACTAATGAAAAACTGTTTTTT.